Reported below is one TCR beta chain. Its specificity is not known. The data belong to a study of T cell responses to AZD1222 COVID-19 vaccine. General study results and limits: CD4 TCRs linked to vaccination spanned spike, dominating at 160-218 and 743-854. Unmutated variant regions are reportedly the target of nearly half of TCRs that are spike-specific.

Produced via immunoSEQ multiplex PCR; TCRdb's table is partial and in-frame only. The table records roughly 180,000 clones, over 85% of them present only once. Deletions cut 1 base from V and 4 bases from J, with 25 bases between. The length of the CDR3 is 19 residues. In germline, CDR1 is KGHDR, CDR2 SFDVKD. This clonotype originated in an adult who received the MenACWY meningococcal vaccine as a control. The genes are TRBV24-1 and TRBJ2-7; D unclear. The sequences come from peripheral blood, collected 28 days after the second dose of the MenACWY control vaccine. The CDR3 DNA reads as TGTGCCACCAGTGATTTTCCCCGTACTAAACATCAGTATCGATACGAGCAGTACTTC. The encoded protein is CATSDFPRTKHQYRYEQYF.